This T cell receptor (beta chain) appears in the sequencing data of a study of Ad26.COV2.S vaccination and SARS-CoV-2 variants. The CDR3 consists of 13 residues. Germline V lookup: CDR1 KGHSH, CDR2 LQKENI. The ends were cut back, 6 bases at V and 4 bases at J, with 12 bases in the middle. The sample's treatment: roughly 18 received Ad26.COV2.S at low or high dose, single or two shots; about 5 received placebo; per-sample allocation not given. The study sampled participants on day 63 after the first vaccine or placebo injection. Some clones are missing from TCRdb's copy, which holds only in-frame ones; the method was immunoSEQ multiplex PCR. Among about 450,000 clones, about 88% were seen once, and the ten largest hold over 2%.

Source: peripheral blood, taken in a trial of Ad26.COV2.S vaccine versus placebo. The TCR sequence derives from a person aged 18 to 59 who received the Ad26.COV2.S COVID-19 vaccine or a placebo. This rearrangement joins TRBV18 to TRBJ1-2, with D perhaps matching TRBD1 (5 bases). The CDR3: CASSPTETYGYTF. The CDR3 bases are TGTGCCAGCTCCCCGACAGAAACCTATGGCTACACCTTC. Using reference TRBV18 and TRBJ1-2 for the parts outside the CDR3, the full variable domain is NAGVMQNPRHLVRRRGQEARLRCSPMKGHSHVYWYRQLPEEGLKFMVYLQKENIIDESGMPKERFSAEFPKEGPSILRIQQVVRGDSAAYFCASSPTETYGYTFGSGTRLTVV.